This TCR beta chain was found in a study of follicular helper T cells after annual influenza vaccination. Points from the study as a whole: ICOS-CD38- cTfh most often held earlier Day 7 ICOS+CD38+ clones.

Time point: 2014-2015 season, 7 days after vaccination. Adults received seasonal inactivated influenza vaccine, with sorted blood CD4 subsets sequenced before and after. V lost 1 base, J lost 3 bases, and 16 bases lay in between. This CDR3 region has 17 residues. CDR1 LNHNV and CDR2 YYDKDF come from the germline V gene (reference sequence). Sequencing was performed with immunoSEQ multiplex PCR; in TCRdb, only in-frame clones are kept and a portion is missing. The sample holds 9,500 to 13,000 clones, approximately 82% seen once. In regard to this clone: Its antigen is unknown.

The chain carries TRBV15 and TRBJ2-1, with D perhaps matching TRBD1 (5 bases). The specimen comprised CXCR5- memory CD4+ T cells sorted from blood, sampled 7 days after influenza vaccination. This receptor was identified in an adult who received the influenza vaccine. The CDR3 protein is CATSRARGGKDYNEQFF. CDR3 nucleotides: TGTGCCACCAGCAGAGCTAGGGGTGGTAAGGACTACAATGAGCAGTTCTTC.